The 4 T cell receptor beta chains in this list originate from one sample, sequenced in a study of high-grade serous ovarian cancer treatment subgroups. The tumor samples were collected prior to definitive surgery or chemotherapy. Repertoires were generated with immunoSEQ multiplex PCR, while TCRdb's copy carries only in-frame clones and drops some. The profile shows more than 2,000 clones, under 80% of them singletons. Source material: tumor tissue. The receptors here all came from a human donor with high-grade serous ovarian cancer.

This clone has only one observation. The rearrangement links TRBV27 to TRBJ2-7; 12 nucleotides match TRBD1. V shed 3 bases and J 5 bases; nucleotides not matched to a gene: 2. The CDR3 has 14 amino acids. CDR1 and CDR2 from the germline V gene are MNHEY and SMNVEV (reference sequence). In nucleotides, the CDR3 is TGTGCCAGCAGTTTTGGGACAGGGGGCCACGAGCAGTACTTC. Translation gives CASSFGTGGHEQYF.

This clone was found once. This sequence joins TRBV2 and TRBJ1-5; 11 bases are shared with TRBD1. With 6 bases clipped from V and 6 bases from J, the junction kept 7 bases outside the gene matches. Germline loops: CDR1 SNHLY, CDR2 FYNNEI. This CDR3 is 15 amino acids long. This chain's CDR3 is CASSPGQGGVQPQHF. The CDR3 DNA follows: TGTGCCAGCAGCCCGGGACAGGGGGGGGTTCAGCCCCAGCATTTT. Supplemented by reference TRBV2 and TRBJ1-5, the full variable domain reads EPEVTQTPSHQVTQMGQEVILRCVPISNHLYFYWYRQILGQKVEFLVSFYNNEISEKSEIFDDQFSVERPDGSNFTLKIRSTKLEDSAMYFCASSPGQGGVQPQHFGDGTRLSIL.

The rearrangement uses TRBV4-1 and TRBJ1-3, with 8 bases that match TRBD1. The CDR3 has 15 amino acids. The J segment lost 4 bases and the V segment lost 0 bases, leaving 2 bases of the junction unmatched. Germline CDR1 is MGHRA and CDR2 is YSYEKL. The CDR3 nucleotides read TGCGCCAGCAGCCAAGAGGACAGGGCCGGAAACACCATATATTTT. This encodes CASSQEDRAGNTIYF.

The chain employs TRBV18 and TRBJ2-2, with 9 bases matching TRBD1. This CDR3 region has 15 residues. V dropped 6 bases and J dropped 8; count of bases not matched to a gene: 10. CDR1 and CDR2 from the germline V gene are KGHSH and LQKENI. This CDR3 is CASSQLGTGTGELFF. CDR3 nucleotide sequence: TGTGCCAGCTCGCAACTTGGGACAGGGACAGGGGAGCTGTTTTTT.